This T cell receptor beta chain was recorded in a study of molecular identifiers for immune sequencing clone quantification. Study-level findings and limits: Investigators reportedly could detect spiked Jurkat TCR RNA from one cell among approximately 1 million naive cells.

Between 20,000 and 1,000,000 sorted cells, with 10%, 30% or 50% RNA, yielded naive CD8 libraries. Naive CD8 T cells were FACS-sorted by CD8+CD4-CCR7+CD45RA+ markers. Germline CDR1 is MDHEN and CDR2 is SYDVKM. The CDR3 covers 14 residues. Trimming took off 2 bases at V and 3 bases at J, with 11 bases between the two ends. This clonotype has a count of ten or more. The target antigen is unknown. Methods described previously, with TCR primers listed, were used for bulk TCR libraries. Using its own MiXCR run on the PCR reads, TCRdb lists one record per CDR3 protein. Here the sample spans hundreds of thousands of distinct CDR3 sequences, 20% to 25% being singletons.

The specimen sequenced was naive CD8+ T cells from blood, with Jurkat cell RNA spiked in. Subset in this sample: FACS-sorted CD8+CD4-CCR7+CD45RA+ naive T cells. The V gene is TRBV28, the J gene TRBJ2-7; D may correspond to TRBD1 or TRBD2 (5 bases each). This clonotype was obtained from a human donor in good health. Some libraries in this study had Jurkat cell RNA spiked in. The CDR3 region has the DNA TGTGCCAGCAGTTTACGGGACGGATACTACGAGCAGTACTTC. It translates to CASSLRDGYYEQYF.